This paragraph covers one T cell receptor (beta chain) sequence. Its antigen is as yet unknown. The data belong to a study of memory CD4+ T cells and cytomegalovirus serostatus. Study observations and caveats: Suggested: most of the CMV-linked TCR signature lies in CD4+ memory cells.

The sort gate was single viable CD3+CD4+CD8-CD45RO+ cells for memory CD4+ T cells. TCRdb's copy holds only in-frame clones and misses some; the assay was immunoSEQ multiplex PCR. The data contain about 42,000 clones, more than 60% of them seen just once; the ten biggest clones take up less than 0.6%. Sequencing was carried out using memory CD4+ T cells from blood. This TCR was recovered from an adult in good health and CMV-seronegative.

This CDR3 reads CASSVQGFTEAFF. Written as DNA, the CDR3 is TGTGCCAGCAGCGTTCAAGGGTTTACTGAAGCTTTCTTT. The chain couples TRBV11-3 to TRBJ1-1; D call uncertain. Germline V gene sequence: CDR1 SGHNT, CDR2 YENEEA. The CDR3 has 13 amino acids. Trimming shortened V by 5 bases and J by 5 bases, and 12 bases separated the two germline ends.